This entry lists 2 T cell receptor beta chains sequenced from one sample in a study of blood T cell repertoires in COVID-19. Measured with immunoSEQ multiplex PCR; TCRdb has only the in-frame clones, and not every one. Among roughly 140,000 clones listed, around 89% were seen once. The sequenced material came from peripheral blood. The receptors were gathered from a woman aged 60-75 years with active COVID-19.

This chain uses TRBV29-1 with TRBJ2-7; TRBD2 agrees at 8 bases. CDR3 length: 19 amino acids. Germline-derived CDR1 and CDR2 are SQVTM and ANQGSEA. After removal of 3 bases from V and 1 base from J, the junction contained 20 bases not matched to a gene. CDR3 nucleotide sequence: TGCAGCGTTGAGAGCCCTCGTCGATGTAGCGGGATGGGATCCTACGAGCAGTACTTC. Translation: CSVESPRRCSGMGSYEQYF.

The V call is TRBV3-1 (or the pseudogene TRBV3-2), the J call TRBJ2-5, with 13 bases identical to TRBD2. Trimming cost V 3 bases and J 3 bases; bases outside gene matches: 4. Germline CDR1 and CDR2: LGHDT and YNNKEL (reference sequence). CDR3 length: 16 amino acids. The CDR3: CASSQKGLAGKETQYF. CDR3 nucleotide sequence: TGTGCCAGCAGCCAGAAGGGACTAGCGGGAAAAGAGACCCAGTACTTC.